A single sample is the source of the 20 T cell receptor beta chains below, sequenced in a study of metastatic and nonmetastatic thyroid tumors. Ahead of thyroid surgery, no patient had received treatment of any kind. TCRdb re-called the PCR reads through MiXCR. Of over 10,000 clones in the sample, about 25% are singletons; the top ten hold 45% to 65%. What was sequenced was blood. The receptor set was obtained from a male donor with papillary thyroid cancer or a benign thyroid nodule (not recorded which). Some clones in this sample may be carry-over from other donors' samples.

By share, this clone ranks as medium-sized (0.01 to 0.1%). CDR3 DNA: TGCGCCAGCAGTGGCTCAGTTTCTGGTGAGCAGTACTTC. It is translated as CASSGSVSGEQYF. The rearrangement uses TRBV10-1 and TRBJ2-7; no definite D call. This CDR3 is built from 13 residues. CDR1 WNHNN and CDR2 SYGVQD come from the germline V gene (reference sequence). With 4 bases removed from V and 7 bases from J, the gap between germline ends came to 14 bases.

CDR3 nucleotide sequence: TGTGCCAGCAGCAGGGGTGTGGATTCACCCCTCCACTTT. Its translation is CASSRGVDSPLHF. The V and J genes are TRBV6-1 and TRBJ1-6; perhaps TRBD1 as D (6 bases). The V gene's germline CDR1 is MNHNS and CDR2 SASEGT. The CDR3 runs 13 residues. Between the trimmed V and J ends, which lost 6 bases and 8 bases, there was a span of 11 bases.

This clone is medium-sized by share. V is TRBV15 and J is TRBJ2-2, with D possibly being TRBD1 (5 bases). Trimming shortened V by 6 bases and J by 5 bases, and 10 bases separated the two germline ends. The CDR3 covers 13 residues. Germline V gives CDR1 LNHNV, CDR2 YYDKDF (reference sequence). CDR3 bases: TGTGCCACCAGTTATGACAGTACCGGGGAGCTGTTTTTT. Its protein product is CATSYDSTGELFF.

This clone showed up many times. V is TRBV7-2 and J is TRBJ1-1, with 7 bases that match TRBD1. CDR1 and CDR2 (germline): SGHTA, FQGNSA. The CDR3 runs to 13 residues. V lost 2 bases and J lost 4; bases outside the gene matches: 1. This CDR3 is CASSLNRGTEAFF. The CDR3, as DNA: TGTGCCAGCAGCTTAAACAGGGGCACTGAAGCTTTCTTT. Together with reference TRBV7-2 and TRBJ1-1, the CDR3 gives the full variable domain: GAGVSQSPSNKVTEKGKDVELRCDPISGHTALYWYRQSLGQGLEFLIYFQGNSAPDKSGLPSDRFSAERTGGSVSTLTIQRTQQEDSAVYLCASSLNRGTEAFFGQGTRLTVV.

V usage is TRBV5-1 and J usage is TRBJ1-2; D is uncertain. Germline values: CDR1 SGHRS, CDR2 YFSETQ. V was shortened by 2 bases and J by 7 bases, with 12 bases between the two germline ends. The CDR3 is 13 residues long. CDR3 sequence reads: CASSFDMEFGYTF. CDR3 in DNA: TGCGCCAGCAGCTTTGACATGGAATTTGGCTACACCTTC.

This clone was detected ten times or more. The chain combines TRBV20-1 with TRBJ2-3; possibly TRBD1 for D (6 bases). The germline V and J ends were trimmed by 3 bases and 4 bases, with 11 bases remaining between them. Germline values: CDR1 DFQATT, CDR2 SNEGSKA (reference sequence). This CDR3 is built from 13 residues. Here the CDR3 DNA reads TGCAGTGCTAGCACAGGGTCCCCAGATACGCAGTATTTT. It specifies CSASTGSPDTQYF.

This clone was detected only once. V usage is TRBV7-9 and J usage is TRBJ1-3; D may be TRBD1 (5 bases). CDR1 SEHNR and CDR2 FQNEAQ come from the germline V gene (reference sequence). This CDR3 is built from 15 residues. Between the trimmed V and J ends, which lost 3 bases and 4 bases, there was a span of 13 bases. This chain's CDR3 is CASSFQGARGNTIYF. CDR3 nucleotide sequence: TGTGCCAGCAGCTTCCAGGGAGCTCGCGGAAACACCATATATTTT.

The CDR3 DNA reads TGCGCCAGCAGTCGAATAGCGGGAGAGACCCAGTACTTC. Its translation: CASSRIAGETQYF. This chain connects TRBV10-1 to TRBJ2-5; 7 nucleotides match TRBD2. This CDR3 contains 13 residues. With 5 bases clipped from V and 4 bases from J, the junction kept 4 bases outside the gene matches. The germline CDR1 and CDR2 sequences are WNHNN and SYGVQD (reference sequence).

CDR3 sequence: CASSGGGGASEQYF. CDR3 coding DNA: TGTGCCAGCAGTGGGGGGGGGGGCGCGTCCGAGCAGTACTTC. This rearrangement joins TRBV6-1 to TRBJ2-7; D might be TRBD2 (7 bases). From germline, CDR1 is MNHNS and CDR2 SASEGT. The CDR3 totals 14 residues. Trimming shortened V by 4 bases and J by 6 bases, and 16 bases separated the two germline ends.

Only a few counts were recorded for this clone. A junction boundary mismatches the germline segment, possibly from a read error. The V call is TRBV19, the J call TRBJ2-1; 7 nucleotides align to TRBD2. The germline V gene encodes CDR1 LNHDA and CDR2 SQIVND (reference sequence). The CDR3 extends over 15 amino acids. CDR3 sequence reads: CASPPRDYAYNEHFF. Written as DNA, the CDR3 is TGTGCCAGTCCCCCCCGGGACTACGCGTACAATGAGCATTTCTTC.

This sequence joins TRBV5-1 and TRBJ2-3; D is ambiguous. Trimming pared 0 bases from V and 6 bases from J, leaving 14 bases between. Germline loops: CDR1 SGHRS, CDR2 YFSETQ. The CDR3 runs 15 residues. The DNA of the CDR3 is TGCGCCAGCAGCTTGGTGGCAGTCTTTGCCGATACGCAGTATTTT. This sequence encodes CASSLVAVFADTQYF. The full variable domain, with the rest looked up from reference TRBV5-1 and TRBJ2-3, is KAGVTQTPRYLIKTRGQQVTLSCSPISGHRSVSWYQQTPGQGLQFLFEYFSETQRNKGNFPGRFSGRQFSNSRSEMNVSTLELGDSALYLCASSLVAVFADTQYFGPGTRLTVL.

In nucleotides, the CDR3 is TGTGCCAGCAGTTTGGAGGGGGCGCTCACTGGGGCCAACGTCCTGACTTTC. Residues: CASSLEGALTGANVLTF. V usage is TRBV28 and J usage is TRBJ2-6, with a tentative D call TRBD1 (7 bases). The germline gives CDR1 MDHEN, CDR2 SYDVKM. Trimming removed 3 bases at V and 2 bases at J, with 14 bases between. This CDR3 spans 17 amino acids.

By sample fraction, this clone is medium-sized. This chain joins TRBV19 and TRBJ1-2, with TRBD1 matching 11 bases. The CDR3 extends over 14 amino acids. CDR1 is LNHDA and CDR2 is SQIVND in the germline V gene (reference sequence). Losses at the gene ends were 6 bases for V and 8 bases for J; bases not matched to a gene: 8. The CDR3 DNA reads as TGTGCCAGTAGAGAGGACAGGGGGCAGAAAGGCTACACCTTC. Its translation: CASREDRGQKGYTF.

This clone appeared a single time. This may be a read error: a much more frequent sequence differs by one nucleotide. Here the CDR3 reads CASSYNGAFNEQFF. The CDR3 coding sequence is TGTGCCAGCAGTTATAACGGGGCATTCAATGAGCAGTTCTTC. The chain combines TRBV6-5 with TRBJ2-1; tentatively, D is TRBD1 or TRBD2 (5 bases each). The CDR3 is made up of 14 amino acids. Germline V lookup: CDR1 MNHEY, CDR2 SVGAGI. Trimming removed 3 bases from V and 6 bases from J, with 12 bases in between.

This clone was recorded at least ten times. This may come from a read error, since a much larger clone is one base off. V gene TRBV6-2 or TRBV6-3 combines with J gene TRBJ1-2; D possibly corresponds to TRBD1 (5 bases). Germline CDR1 MNHEY, CDR2 SVGEGT. The CDR3 runs 14 residues. CDR3 sequence (DNA): TGTGCCGGCAGTGACTCACCGGGGCACTATGGCTACACCTTC. It translates to CAGSDSPGHYGYTF.

The chain couples TRBV20-1 to TRBJ2-7, with 8 bases lining up with TRBD1. Germline values: CDR1 DFQATT, CDR2 SNEGSKA (reference sequence). Losses at the gene ends were 5 bases for V and 2 bases for J; bases not matched to a gene: 5. The CDR3 covers 13 residues. The CDR3 is CSAPRTGTYEQYF. The DNA for the CDR3 is TGCAGTGCTCCACGGACAGGGACCTACGAGCAGTACTTC.

This sequence joins TRBV5-1 and TRBJ2-5, with TRBD1 matching 10 bases. The CDR3 spans 15 residues. CDR1 SGHRS and CDR2 YFSETQ come from the germline V gene. The junction had 4 bases not matched to a gene; V was cut back by 4 bases and J by 1 base. The DNA of the CDR3 is TGCGCCAGCAGCAGGGGACAGGGGACCCAAGAGACCCAGTACTTC. Translated: CASSRGQGTQETQYF.

The chain is built from TRBV5-4 and TRBJ2-7; weak D call: TRBD1 (5 bases). This CDR3 has 17 amino acids. Germline V gene data show CDR1 as SGHNT and CDR2 as YYREEE (reference sequence). Trimming pared 0 bases from V and 3 bases from J, leaving 19 bases between. In DNA form, the CDR3 reads TGTGCCAGCAGCTTGGAGGTGGGCAGGGTGAGGAGCTACGAGCAGTACTTC. This codes for CASSLEVGRVRSYEQYF.

This clone occurred a few times. The chain employs TRBV6-1 and TRBJ2-2; 10 positions agree with TRBD1. This CDR3 has 14 amino acids. Germline lookup yields CDR1 MNHNS and CDR2 SASEGT. The trim removed 7 bases at V and 3 bases at J, leaving 2 bases unmatched. In nucleotides, the CDR3 is TGTGCCAGCACCGGACAGGGGGACACCGGGGAGCTGTTTTTT. Its protein is CASTGQGDTGELFF.

Comments on this clone: Germline is not matched at one junction end, which may reflect a read error. This chain's CDR3 is CASSEVAGGYNEQFF. The CDR3 nucleotides are TGTGCCAGCAGCGAAGTAGCGGGAGGGTACAATGAGCAGTTCTTC. V is TRBV6-1 and J is TRBJ2-1; 11 bases fit TRBD2. The CDR3 is 15 amino acids. CDR1 is MNHNS, CDR2 SASEGT, per germline.